These 3 T cell receptor beta chains share one sample of origin, sequenced in a study of regulatory T cells in long-lasting Graves disease. Construction of TCR beta libraries relied on iRepertoire HTBI primers and on Arm-PCR targeting CDR3 regions. TCRdb processed the multiplex PCR reads anew with MiXCR; each CDR3 protein has one entry. The sample shows fewer than 500,000 distinct CDR3 sequences, around 15% of them seen only once. Stated time point: newly diagnosed GD, antithyroid drugs for less than 3 months. RNA isolated from PBMCs was used to make the TCR library. The same sample was also used in a study of T cells in Graves' hyperthyroidism and ophthalmopathy.

Material: peripheral blood mononuclear cells (PBMCs), obtained at new diagnosis, from a patient treated with antithyroid drugs. These receptors all stem from a man between 40 and 49 years old with Graves disease.

This clonotype was detected many times. The V gene is TRBV28, the J gene TRBJ2-7; D could derive from TRBD1 or TRBD2 (5 bases each). The CDR3 extends over 13 amino acids. CDR1 is MDHEN, CDR2 SYDVKM, per germline. Trimming stripped 4 bases from V and 1 base from J, with 8 bases between. The CDR3 reads CASSSGRSYEQYF. The CDR3 DNA reads as TGTGCCAGCAGTTCGGGACGGTCCTACGAGCAGTACTTC.

This clonotype showed up just a few times. The rearrangement uses TRBV5-1 and TRBJ2-1, with 12 positions matching TRBD2. The CDR3 covers 15 residues. Germline CDR1 is SGHRS and CDR2 is YFSETQ. Trimming removed 5 bases from V and 4 bases from J; junction bases left unmatched: 4. DNA of the CDR3: TGCGCCAGCAGATGGACTAGCGGGGTGTACAATGAGCAGTTCTTC. This gives the protein CASRWTSGVYNEQFF.

In regard to this clonotype: A far larger clone is a single base away, which makes a read error likely. The CDR3 region has the DNA TGTGCCAGCAGCACAACTAGCGGGAGGGCCGGTGAGCAGTACTTC. Amino acid sequence: CASSTTSGRAGEQYF. This chain joins TRBV7-9 and TRBJ2-3; 13 bases align to TRBD2. The DNA end is a closer match to TRBJ2-7, so the J assignment may be wrong. The CDR3 is 15 amino acids. CDR1 is SEHNR, CDR2 FQNEAQ, per germline (reference sequence).